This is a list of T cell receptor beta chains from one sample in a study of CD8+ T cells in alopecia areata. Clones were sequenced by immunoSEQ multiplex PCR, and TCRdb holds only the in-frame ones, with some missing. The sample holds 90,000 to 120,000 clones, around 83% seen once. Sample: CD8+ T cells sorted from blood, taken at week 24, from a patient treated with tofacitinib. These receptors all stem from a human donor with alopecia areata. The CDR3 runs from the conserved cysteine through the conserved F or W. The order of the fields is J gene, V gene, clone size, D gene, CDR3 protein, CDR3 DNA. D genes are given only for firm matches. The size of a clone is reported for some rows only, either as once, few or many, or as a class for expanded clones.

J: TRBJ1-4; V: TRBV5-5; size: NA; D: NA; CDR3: CASSLDGRRKLFF; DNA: TGTGCCAGCAGCTTGGACGGGAGGCGAAAACTGTTTTTT
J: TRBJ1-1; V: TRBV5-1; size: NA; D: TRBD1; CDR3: CASSSGTRGPGTEAFF; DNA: TGCGCCAGCAGCTCCGGGACAAGGGGGCCCGGCACTGAAGCTTTCTTT
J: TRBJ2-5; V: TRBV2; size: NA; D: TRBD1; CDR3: CASQGAGGETQYF; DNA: TGTGCCAGCCAGGGGGCGGGCGGGGAGACCCAGTACTTC
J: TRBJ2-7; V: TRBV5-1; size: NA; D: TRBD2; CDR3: CASSWTSGVFHEQYF; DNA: TGCGCCAGCAGCTGGACTAGCGGGGTCTTCCACGAGCAGTACTTC
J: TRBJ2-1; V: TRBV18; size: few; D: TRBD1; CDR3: CASSPTGGYNEQFF; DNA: TGTGCCAGCTCGCCGACAGGGGGGTACAATGAGCAGTTCTTC
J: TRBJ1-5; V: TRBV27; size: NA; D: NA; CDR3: CASSLSRGEYQPQHF; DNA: TGTGCCAGCAGCTTAAGCAGGGGAGAATATCAGCCCCAGCATTTT
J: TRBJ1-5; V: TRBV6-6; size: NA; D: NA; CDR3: CASSLGRQPQHF; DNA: TGTGCCAGCAGTCTCGGGCGTCAGCCCCAGCATTTT
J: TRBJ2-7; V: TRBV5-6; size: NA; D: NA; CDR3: CASSRPGLEDYEQYF; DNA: TGTGCCAGCAGCCGCCCGGGACTCGAAGACTACGAGCAGTACTTC
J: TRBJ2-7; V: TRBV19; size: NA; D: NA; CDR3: CASSPGHASYEQYF; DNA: TGTGCCAGTAGTCCTGGACACGCTTCCTACGAGCAGTACTTC
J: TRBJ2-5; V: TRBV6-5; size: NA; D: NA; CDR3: CASSHGGRETQYF; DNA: TGTGCCAGCAGTCATGGGGGTAGGGAGACCCAGTACTTC
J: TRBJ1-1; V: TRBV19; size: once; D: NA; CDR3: CASSTRGEAFF; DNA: TGTGCCAGTAGTACCAGAGGTGAAGCTTTCTTT
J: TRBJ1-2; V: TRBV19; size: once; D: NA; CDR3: CASSPGGTEGYTF; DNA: TGTGCCAGTAGCCCTGGGGGCACGGAAGGCTACACCTTC
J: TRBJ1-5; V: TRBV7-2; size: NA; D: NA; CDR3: CASSPGRGRQPQHF; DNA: TGTGCCAGCAGCCCGGGCAGGGGAAGACAGCCCCAGCATTTT
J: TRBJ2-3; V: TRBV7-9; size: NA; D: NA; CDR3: CASISTNPYTDTQYF; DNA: TGTGCCAGCATCTCGACTAACCCTTACACAGATACGCAGTATTTT
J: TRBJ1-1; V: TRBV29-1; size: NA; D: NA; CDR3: CSAWETGGTEAFF; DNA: TGCAGCGCTTGGGAGACAGGTGGGACTGAAGCTTTCTTT
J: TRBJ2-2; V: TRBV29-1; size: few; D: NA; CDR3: CSVRDGNTGELFF; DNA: TGCAGCGTTCGAGATGGGAACACCGGGGAGCTGTTTTTT
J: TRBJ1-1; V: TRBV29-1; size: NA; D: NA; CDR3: CSVDRTGGNTEAFF; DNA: TGCAGCGTTGATAGGACCGGGGGGAACACTGAAGCTTTCTTT
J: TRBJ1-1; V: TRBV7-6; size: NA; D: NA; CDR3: CASSSGHSNTEAFF; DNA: TGTGCCAGCAGCTCCGGACACTCGAACACTGAAGCTTTCTTT
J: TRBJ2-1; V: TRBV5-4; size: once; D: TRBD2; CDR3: CASSLAPSGGTYNEQFF; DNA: TGTGCCAGCAGCTTGGCCCCTAGCGGGGGAACCTACAATGAGCAGTTCTTC
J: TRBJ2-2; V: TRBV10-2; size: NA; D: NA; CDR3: CASSDPQERANTGELFF; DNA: TGCGCCAGCAGTGACCCACAGGAGAGGGCGAACACCGGGGAGCTGTTTTTT
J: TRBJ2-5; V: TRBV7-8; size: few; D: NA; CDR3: CASSLAGGLKTQYF; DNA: TGTGCCAGCAGCTTAGCAGGCGGCTTAAAGACCCAGTACTTC
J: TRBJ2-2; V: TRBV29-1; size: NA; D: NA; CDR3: CSVEDSMDTGELFF; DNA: TGCAGCGTTGAAGACTCTATGGACACCGGGGAGCTGTTTTTT
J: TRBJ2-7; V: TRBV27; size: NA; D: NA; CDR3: CASSLGAGNQDEQYF; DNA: TGTGCCAGCAGTTTAGGGGCAGGAAACCAAGACGAGCAGTACTTC
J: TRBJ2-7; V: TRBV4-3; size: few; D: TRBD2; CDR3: CASSQGEGRYEQYF; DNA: TGCGCCAGCAGCCAAGGGGAGGGTCGCTACGAGCAGTACTTC
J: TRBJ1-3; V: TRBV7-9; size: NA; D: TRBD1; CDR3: CASSLTGTGNTIYF; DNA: TGTGCCAGCAGCTTGACAGGGACTGGAAACACCATATATTTT
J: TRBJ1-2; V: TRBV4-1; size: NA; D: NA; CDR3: CASSLRPYYGYTF; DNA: TGCGCCAGCAGCCTCCGACCATACTATGGCTACACCTTC
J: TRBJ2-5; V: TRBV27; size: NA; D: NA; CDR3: CASSLVQTSWETQYF; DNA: TGTGCCAGCAGTTTAGTACAGACCTCCTGGGAGACCCAGTACTTC
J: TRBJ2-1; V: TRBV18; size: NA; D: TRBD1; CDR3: CASSPLGTGGNEQFF; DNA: TGTGCCAGCTCACCACTCGGGACAGGGGGCAATGAGCAGTTCTTC
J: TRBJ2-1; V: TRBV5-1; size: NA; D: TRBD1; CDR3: CASSPEGQGYNEQFF; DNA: TGCGCCAGCAGCCCGGAGGGACAGGGCTACAATGAGCAGTTCTTC
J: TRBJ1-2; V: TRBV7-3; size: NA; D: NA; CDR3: CASSPEAGGWGYTF; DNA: TGTGCCAGCAGCCCGGAGGCCGGGGGCTGGGGCTACACCTTC
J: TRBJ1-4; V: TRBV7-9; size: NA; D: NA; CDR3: CASSSAGTGNEKLFF; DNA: TGTGCCAGCAGCTCCGCCGGGACGGGAAATGAAAAACTGTTTTTT
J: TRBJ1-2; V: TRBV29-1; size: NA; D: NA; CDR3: CSSGGGYYGYTF; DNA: TGCAGCTCTGGGGGGGGATACTATGGCTACACCTTC
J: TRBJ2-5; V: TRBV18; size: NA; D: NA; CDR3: CASSPLGQLETQYF; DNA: TGTGCCAGCTCACCACTAGGACAGCTAGAGACCCAGTACTTC